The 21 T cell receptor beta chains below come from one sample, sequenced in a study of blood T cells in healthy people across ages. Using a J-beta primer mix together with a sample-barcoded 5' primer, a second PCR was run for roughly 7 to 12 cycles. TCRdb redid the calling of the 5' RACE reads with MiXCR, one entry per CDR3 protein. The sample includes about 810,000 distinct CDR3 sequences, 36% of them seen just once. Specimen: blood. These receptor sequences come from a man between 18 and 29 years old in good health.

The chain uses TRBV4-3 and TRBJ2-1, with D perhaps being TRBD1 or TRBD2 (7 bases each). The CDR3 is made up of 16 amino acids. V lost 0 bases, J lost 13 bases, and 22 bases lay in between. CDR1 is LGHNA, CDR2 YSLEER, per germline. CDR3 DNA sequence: TGCGCCAGCAGCCAAGATCTCGGGACTACCAGGGGGACCCAGTTCTTC. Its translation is CASSQDLGTTRGTQFF.

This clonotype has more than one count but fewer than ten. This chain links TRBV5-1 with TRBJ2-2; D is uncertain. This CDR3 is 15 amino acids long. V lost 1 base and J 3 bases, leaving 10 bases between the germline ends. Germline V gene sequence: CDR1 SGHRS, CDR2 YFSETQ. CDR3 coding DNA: TGCGCCAGCAGCTTGAATTCGGCGGACACCGGGGAGCTGTTTTTT. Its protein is CASSLNSADTGELFF.

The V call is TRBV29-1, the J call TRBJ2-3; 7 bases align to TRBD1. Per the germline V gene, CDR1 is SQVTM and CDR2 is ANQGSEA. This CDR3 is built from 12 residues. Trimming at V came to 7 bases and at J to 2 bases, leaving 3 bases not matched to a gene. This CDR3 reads CSGGGDTDTQYF. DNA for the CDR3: TGCAGCGGAGGGGGCGACACAGATACGCAGTATTTT.

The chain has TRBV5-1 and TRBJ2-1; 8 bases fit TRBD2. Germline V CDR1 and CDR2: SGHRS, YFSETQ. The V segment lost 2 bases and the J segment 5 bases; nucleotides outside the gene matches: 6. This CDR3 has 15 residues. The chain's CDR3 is CASSFVAGTNNEQFF. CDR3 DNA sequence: TGCGCCAGCAGCTTTGTAGCGGGGACGAACAATGAGCAGTTCTTC.

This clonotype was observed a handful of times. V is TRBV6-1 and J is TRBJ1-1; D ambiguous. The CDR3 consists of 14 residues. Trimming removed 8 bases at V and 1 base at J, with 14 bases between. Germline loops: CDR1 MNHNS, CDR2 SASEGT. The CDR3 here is CASSSSIGNTEAFF. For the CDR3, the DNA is TGTGCCAGCTCTAGTTCTATCGGGAACACTGAAGCTTTCTTT.

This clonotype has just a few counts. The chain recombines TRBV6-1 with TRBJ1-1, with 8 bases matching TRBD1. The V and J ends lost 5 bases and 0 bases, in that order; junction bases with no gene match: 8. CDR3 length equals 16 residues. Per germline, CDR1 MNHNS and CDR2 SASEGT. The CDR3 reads CASSQGTGGMNTEAFF. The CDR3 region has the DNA TGTGCCAGCAGTCAAGGGACAGGTGGAATGAACACTGAAGCTTTCTTT.

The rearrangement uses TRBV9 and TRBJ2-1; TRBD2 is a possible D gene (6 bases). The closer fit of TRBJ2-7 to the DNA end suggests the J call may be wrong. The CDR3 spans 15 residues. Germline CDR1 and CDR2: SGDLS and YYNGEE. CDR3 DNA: TGTGCCAGCAGCGGGCGGGACCCTCCCTACAATGAGCAGTACTTC. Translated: CASSGRDPPYNEQYF.

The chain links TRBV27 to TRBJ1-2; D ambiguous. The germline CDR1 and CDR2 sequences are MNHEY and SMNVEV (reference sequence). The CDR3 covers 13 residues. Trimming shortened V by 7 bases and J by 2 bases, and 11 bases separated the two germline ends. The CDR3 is CASKGGRNYGYTF. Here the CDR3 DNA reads TGTGCCAGCAAGGGCGGAAGAAACTATGGCTACACCTTC.

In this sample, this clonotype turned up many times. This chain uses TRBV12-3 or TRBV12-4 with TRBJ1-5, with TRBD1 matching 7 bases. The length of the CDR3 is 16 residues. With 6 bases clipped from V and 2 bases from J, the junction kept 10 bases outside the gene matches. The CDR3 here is CASSYTTGKGNQPQHF. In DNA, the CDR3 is TGTGCCAGCAGCTATACGACAGGGAAGGGCAATCAGCCCCAGCATTTT.

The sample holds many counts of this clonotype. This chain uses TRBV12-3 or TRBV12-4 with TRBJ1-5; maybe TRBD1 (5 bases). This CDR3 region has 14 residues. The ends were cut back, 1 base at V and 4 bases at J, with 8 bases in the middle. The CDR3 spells CASSLEGRNQPQHF. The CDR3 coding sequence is TGTGCCAGCAGTTTAGAGGGACGGAATCAGCCCCAGCATTTT.

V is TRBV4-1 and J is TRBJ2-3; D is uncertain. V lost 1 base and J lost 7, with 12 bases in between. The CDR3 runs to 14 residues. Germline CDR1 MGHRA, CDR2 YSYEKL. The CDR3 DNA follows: TGCGCCAGCAGCCAAGTTGAGTCTACCCATACGCAGTATTTT. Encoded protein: CASSQVESTHTQYF.

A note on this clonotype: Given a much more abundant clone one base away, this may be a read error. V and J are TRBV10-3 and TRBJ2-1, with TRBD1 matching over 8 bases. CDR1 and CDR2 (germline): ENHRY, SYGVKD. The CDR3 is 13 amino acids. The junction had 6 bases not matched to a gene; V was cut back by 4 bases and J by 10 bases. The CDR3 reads CAISGTGPNEQFF. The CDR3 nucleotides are TGTGCCATCAGTGGGACAGGGCCTAACGAGCAGTTCTTC.

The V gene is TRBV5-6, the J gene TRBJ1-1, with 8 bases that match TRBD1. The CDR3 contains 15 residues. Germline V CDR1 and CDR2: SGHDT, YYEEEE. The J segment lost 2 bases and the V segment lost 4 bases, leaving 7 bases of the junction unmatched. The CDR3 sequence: CASSASDRGNTEAFF. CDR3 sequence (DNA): TGTGCCAGCAGCGCCAGCGACAGGGGCAACACTGAAGCTTTCTTT.

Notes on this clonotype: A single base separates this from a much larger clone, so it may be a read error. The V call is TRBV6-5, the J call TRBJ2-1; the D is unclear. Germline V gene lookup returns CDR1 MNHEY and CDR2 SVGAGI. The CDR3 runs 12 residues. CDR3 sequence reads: CASSYSGNEQLF. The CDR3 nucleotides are TGTGCCAGCAGTTACTCGGGCAATGAGCAGTTATTC.

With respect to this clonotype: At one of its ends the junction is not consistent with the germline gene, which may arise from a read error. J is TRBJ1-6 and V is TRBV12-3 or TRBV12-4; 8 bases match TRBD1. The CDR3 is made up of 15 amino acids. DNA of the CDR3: TGTACCAGCAGTGAACAGGGGGTGGAAAAGTCACCCCCCCACTTT. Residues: CTSSEQGVEKSPPHF.

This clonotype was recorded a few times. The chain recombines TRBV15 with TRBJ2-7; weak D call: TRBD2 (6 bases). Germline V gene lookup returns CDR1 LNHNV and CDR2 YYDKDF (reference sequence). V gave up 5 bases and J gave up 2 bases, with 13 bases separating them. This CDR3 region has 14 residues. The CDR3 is CATSSIRGTYEQYF. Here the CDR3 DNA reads TGTGCCACCAGCTCGATCCGGGGGACCTACGAGCAGTACTTC.

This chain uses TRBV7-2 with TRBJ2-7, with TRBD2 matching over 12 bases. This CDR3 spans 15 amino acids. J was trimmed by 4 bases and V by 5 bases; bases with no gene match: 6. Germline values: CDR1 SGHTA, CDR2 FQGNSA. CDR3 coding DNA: TGTGCCAGCAGCCCTAGCGGGGGGGCCGGGTACGAGCAGTACTTC. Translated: CASSPSGGAGYEQYF.

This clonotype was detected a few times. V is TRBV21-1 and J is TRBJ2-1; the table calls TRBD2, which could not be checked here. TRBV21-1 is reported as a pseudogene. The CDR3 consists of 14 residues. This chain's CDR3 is CASSKVTSAHEQFF. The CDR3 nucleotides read TGTGCCAGCAGCAAAGTGACTAGCGCACATGAGCAGTTCTTC.

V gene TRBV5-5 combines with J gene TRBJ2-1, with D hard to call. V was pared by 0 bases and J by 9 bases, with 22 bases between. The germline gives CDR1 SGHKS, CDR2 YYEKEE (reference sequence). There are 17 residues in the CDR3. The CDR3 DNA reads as TGTGCCAGCAGCTTGGGGCCGCGGCGGATTAACGGCCTTGAGCAGTTCTTC. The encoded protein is CASSLGPRRINGLEQFF.

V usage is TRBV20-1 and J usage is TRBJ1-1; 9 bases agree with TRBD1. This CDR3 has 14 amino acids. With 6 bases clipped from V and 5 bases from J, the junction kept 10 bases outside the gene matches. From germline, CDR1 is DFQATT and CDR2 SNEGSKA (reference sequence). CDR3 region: CSADRGQGGTEAFF. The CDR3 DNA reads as TGCAGTGCAGATAGGGGACAGGGAGGAACTGAAGCTTTCTTT.

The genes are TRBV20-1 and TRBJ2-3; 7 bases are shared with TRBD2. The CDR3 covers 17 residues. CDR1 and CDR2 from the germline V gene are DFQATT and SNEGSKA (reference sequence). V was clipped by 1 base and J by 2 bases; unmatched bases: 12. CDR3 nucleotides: TGCAGTGCTAGAGCCGCCACCCTAGCGGCCCTCACAGATACGCAGTATTTT. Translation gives CSARAATLAALTDTQYF.